This section outlines one T cell receptor (beta chain) sequence together with its context. What it binds is unknown. The data are from a study of cytomegalovirus exposure and HLA in healthy donors. Study-wide points: Among TCR beta chains, those listed as cytomegalovirus-associated numbered fewer than 200. A reported reduction in N-insertions relative to the approximately 640-donor mean was seen in an Asian-associated ancestry cluster in a later analysis. Most CMV-associated TCR beta chains appeared HLA-restricted in a later analysis. Most of the TCR beta V segments (in an earlier analysis) were productive either about 90% or about 30% of the time.

The PCR was carried out with 60 Vbeta primers and 13 Jbeta primers. Method: immunoSEQ multiplex PCR; TCRdb's copy keeps in-frame clones and lacks some. Of 100,000 to 120,000 clones listed, roughly 70% were seen once; the top ten hold 7.5% to 9%. This CDR3 contains 16 residues. J gave up 3 bases and V 0 bases, and 8 bases lay outside the gene matches. Germline V CDR1 and CDR2: SGHNT, YYREEE (reference sequence). This TCR came from a man aged 18 to 29 in good health and CMV-seropositive. Sequences were obtained from PBMCs. The chain carries TRBV5-4 and TRBJ2-7; 8 nucleotides agree with TRBD2. In nucleotides, the CDR3 is TGTGCCAGCAGCTTGGCGGGGGGGCTGGATTTCTACGAGCAGTACTTC. This sequence encodes CASSLAGGLDFYEQYF.